This T cell receptor (beta chain) stems from a study of blood T cell repertoires in COVID-19. This CDR3 has 14 residues. V lost 5 bases and J lost 5; bases outside the gene matches: 8. Germline V gene sequence: CDR1 MDHEN, CDR2 SYDVKM. The protocol was immunoSEQ multiplex PCR, while the TCRdb copy is restricted to in-frame clones and leaves out a portion. The table shows approximately 25,000 clones, with about 92% occurring only once. In this sample, this clone turned up once. Sequenced: peripheral blood. This clonotype originated in a man between 65 and 80 years old with active COVID-19. This rearrangement joins TRBV28 to TRBJ2-7; 8 bases are a match to TRBD1. Here the CDR3 reads CASSPGDRRNEQYF. CDR3 DNA: TGTGCCAGCAGTCCGGGGGACAGGAGAAACGAGCAGTACTTC.